Each of the 22 T cell receptor beta chains below was sequenced from the same sample in a study of T cell responses to AZD1222 COVID-19 vaccine. The assay was immunoSEQ multiplex PCR, and TCRdb's table has in-frame clones only and misses some. The sample lists roughly 260,000 clones, more than 85% seen once, with around 0.57% in the top ten. The sample in question was peripheral blood, obtained on day 0 of AZD1222 vaccination. The receptor source for this set is an adult in good health.

This clone appeared once. The V and J genes are TRBV2 and TRBJ2-7; D is unresolved. V gave up 0 bases and J gave up 1 base, with 1 base separating them. Germline V gives CDR1 SNHLY, CDR2 FYNNEI. This CDR3 spans 12 amino acids. CDR3 protein: CASSEASYEQYF. DNA for the CDR3: TGTGCCAGCAGTGAAGCGTCCTACGAGCAGTACTTC.

This CDR3 reads CASSQVNYGYTF. CDR3 bases: TGTGCCAGCAGCCAAGTTAACTATGGCTACACCTTC. The chain carries TRBV4-2 and TRBJ1-2, with no clear D. The CDR3 spans 12 residues. V was pared by 1 base and J by 1 base, with 1 base between. The germline gives CDR1 LGHNA, CDR2 YNFKEQ.

The chain joins TRBV6-2 or TRBV6-3 to TRBJ1-5, with D maybe TRBD1 (5 bases). This CDR3 spans 13 amino acids. Trimming removed 0 bases at V and 11 bases at J, with 11 bases between. Germline assignment: CDR1 MNHEY and CDR2 SVGEGT. The CDR3 reads CASSYSDSKTQHF. CDR3 in DNA: TGTGCCAGCAGTTACTCCGACAGCAAGACCCAGCATTTT.

The chain uses TRBV10-2 and TRBJ2-7; the match to TRBD1 covers 8 bases. The CDR3 covers 14 residues. CDR1 and CDR2 (germline): WSHSY, SAAADI. J gave up 0 bases and V 8 bases, and 6 bases lay outside the gene matches. In nucleotides, the CDR3 is TGCGCCAGCTCAAGGACAGGGAGCTCCTACGAGCAGTACTTC. This codes for CASSRTGSSYEQYF.

The rearrangement joins TRBV28 to TRBJ2-1; a possible D gene is TRBD1 (6 bases). The V end lost 6 bases, the J end lost 3 bases, and 15 bases lay between the germline ends. The CDR3 length is 15 residues. CDR1 is MDHEN and CDR2 is SYDVKM in the germline V gene. CDR3 sequence reads: CASSPGRGLYNEQFF. CDR3 nucleotides: TGTGCCAGCAGCCCTGGCAGGGGCCTCTACAATGAGCAGTTCTTC.

The V call is TRBV29-1, the J call TRBJ2-1; D possibly matches TRBD1 or TRBD2 (6 bases each). The ends were cut back, 7 bases at V and 5 bases at J, with 21 bases in the middle. The CDR3 has 15 residues. Germline lookup yields CDR1 SQVTM and CDR2 ANQGSEA. CDR3 residues: CSATTRGTPNNEQFF. DNA of the CDR3: TGCAGCGCTACGACTAGGGGGACACCAAACAATGAGCAGTTCTTC.

The rearrangement links TRBV23-1 to TRBJ2-7; 7 nucleotides match TRBD2. TRBV23-1 is known as an ORF, though its function is uncertain. The CDR3 extends over 16 amino acids. J gave up 7 bases and V 0 bases, and 12 bases lay outside the gene matches. CDR3 nucleotide sequence: TGCGCCAGCAGTCAATCGGGGGGGACGCGGGCTCGGGAGCAGTACTTC. The encoded protein is CASSQSGGTRAREQYF.

There are a few counts of this clone. CDR3 nucleotides: TGCGCCAGCAGCTTCACAGGGGCGTCCTACGAGCAGTACTTC. Amino acids: CASSFTGASYEQYF. The rearrangement joins TRBV5-1 to TRBJ2-7; the match to TRBD1 covers 7 bases. The ends lost 2 bases at V and 1 base at J; junction bases unmatched: 3. The germline V gene encodes CDR1 SGHRS and CDR2 YFSETQ. This CDR3 has 14 amino acids.

V is TRBV11-2 and J is TRBJ2-7, with 9 bases fitting TRBD1. Germline V lookup: CDR1 SGHAT, CDR2 FQNNGV. V lost 5 bases to trimming and J lost 4 bases; unmatched junction nucleotides: 9. The CDR3 loop spans 15 amino acids. The CDR3 spells CASSGSGTGSYEQYF. CDR3 in DNA: TGTGCCAGCAGCGGGTCCGGGACAGGGTCTTACGAGCAGTACTTC.

The chain couples TRBV5-1 to TRBJ1-6; 8 bases agree with TRBD1. The germline gives CDR1 SGHRS, CDR2 YFSETQ. Trimming cost V 9 bases and J 1 base; bases outside gene matches: 6. This CDR3 spans 15 amino acids. CDR3 loop: CAIKQGVSYNSPLHF. In nucleotides, the CDR3 is TGCGCCATCAAACAGGGGGTTTCCTATAATTCACCCCTCCACTTT.

The chain combines TRBV5-1 with TRBJ2-5; TRBD2 aligns across 8 bases. This CDR3 has 18 residues. V gave up 0 bases and J gave up 2 bases; unmatched junction bases: 12. The germline V gene encodes CDR1 SGHRS and CDR2 YFSETQ. The CDR3, as DNA: TGCGCCAGCAGCTTGGGAGGGCTAGCGGGTCTGGAACAAGAGACCCAGTACTTC. Its translation is CASSLGGLAGLEQETQYF.

The J gene is TRBJ1-2, the V gene TRBV9, with 9 positions matching TRBD1. From germline, CDR1 is SGDLS and CDR2 YYNGEE. The ends lost 0 bases at V and 7 bases at J; junction bases unmatched: 16. CDR3 length: 18 residues. This CDR3 reads CASSVGVGQGGFEAGYTF. CDR3 DNA: TGTGCCAGCAGCGTAGGAGTGGGACAGGGTGGGTTCGAGGCTGGCTACACCTTC.

The chain has TRBV5-4 and TRBJ1-4; 9 bases fit TRBD1. V shed 4 bases and J 8 bases; nucleotides not matched to a gene: 9. CDR1 is SGHNT and CDR2 is YYREEE in the germline V gene (reference sequence). The CDR3 spans 15 residues. The CDR3 here is CASSAPGQGQEKLFF. The CDR3 DNA is TGTGCCAGCAGCGCGCCGGGACAGGGTCAAGAAAAACTGTTTTTT.

The rearrangement links TRBV9 to TRBJ2-1; D is possibly TRBD1 or TRBD2 (6 bases each). V lost 7 bases and J lost 9, with 11 bases in between. The CDR3 runs 11 residues. Germline V gene data show CDR1 as SGDLS and CDR2 as YYNGEE. Here the CDR3 reads CASGEGGEQFF. The DNA for the CDR3 is TGTGCCAGCGGAGAGGGGGGTGAGCAGTTCTTC.

There are a few counts of this clone. The CDR3 spells CASSRQGPNIYGYTF. The CDR3 DNA follows: TGTGCCAGCAGCCGACAGGGACCCAACATCTATGGCTACACCTTC. This rearrangement joins TRBV2 to TRBJ1-2, with 7 bases identical to TRBD1. The CDR3 is 15 amino acids. The V gene's germline CDR1 is SNHLY and CDR2 FYNNEI. J was trimmed by 4 bases and V by 6 bases; bases with no gene match: 11.

V usage is TRBV29-1 and J usage is TRBJ2-7, with a tentative D call TRBD2 (6 bases). The CDR3 is 11 amino acids. Trimming left V 8 bases short and J 4 bases short, with 12 bases between. The germline gives CDR1 SQVTM, CDR2 ANQGSEA. The CDR3 loop is CSIWDSYEQYF. For the CDR3, the DNA is TGCAGCATCTGGGACTCTTACGAGCAGTACTTC.

The V and J genes are TRBV2 and TRBJ2-7; 16 nucleotides agree with TRBD2. The CDR3 is made up of 17 amino acids. Germline values: CDR1 SNHLY, CDR2 FYNNEI. V lost 5 bases and J lost 9; bases outside the gene matches: 13. The CDR3 nucleotides read TGTGCCAGCAGTCCGGGACTAGCGGGGGGGCCGGTTACTTGGCAGTACTTC. Its protein is CASSPGLAGGPVTWQYF. Full variable domain (rest looked up from reference TRBV2 and TRBJ2-7): EPEVTQTPSHQVTQMGQEVILRCVPISNHLYFYWYRQILGQKVEFLVSFYNNEISEKSEIFDDQFSVERPDGSNFTLKIRSTKLEDSAMYFCASSPGLAGGPVTWQYFGPGTRLTVT.

The V gene is TRBV4-3, the J gene TRBJ2-1; D is perhaps TRBD2 (5 bases). Trimming cost V 3 bases and J 5 bases, with 17 bases left between them. This CDR3 comprises 16 residues. Germline-derived CDR1 and CDR2 are LGHNA and YSLEER. The CDR3 here is CASSHLETGRNNEQFF. CDR3 DNA: TGCGCCAGCAGCCACCTGGAAACGGGGAGAAACAATGAGCAGTTCTTC.

The chain joins TRBV6-5 to TRBJ2-7; D unresolved. Trimming removed 7 bases from V and 3 bases from J, with 13 bases in between. The CDR3 is 13 amino acids. Germline values: CDR1 MNHEY, CDR2 SVGAGI. Here the CDR3 reads CASTAGLSYEQYF. In DNA, the CDR3 is TGTGCCAGCACCGCCGGTCTCAGCTACGAGCAGTACTTC.

J is TRBJ2-5 and V is TRBV7-2, with 12 positions matching TRBD2. The junction had 12 bases not matched to a gene; V was cut back by 8 bases and J by 5 bases. The CDR3 is 16 amino acids. Germline CDR1 is SGHTA and CDR2 is FQGNSA. CDR3 nucleotide sequence: TGTGCCAGCCAGGTTCGGGCTAGCGGGGGGGCGGAGACCCAGTACTTC. This codes for CASQVRASGGAETQYF.

The chain recombines TRBV7-2 with TRBJ2-7; the D is unclear. CDR3 length: 14 residues. Germline V gives CDR1 SGHTA, CDR2 FQGNSA. With 5 bases removed from V and 1 base from J, the gap between germline ends came to 12 bases. The CDR3: CASSPSRPSYEQYF. CDR3 DNA sequence: TGTGCCAGCAGCCCCTCACGGCCATCCTACGAGCAGTACTTC.

Only a few counts were recorded for this clone. V gene TRBV2 combines with J gene TRBJ1-2; 7 bases line up with TRBD1. V was pared by 5 bases and J by 6 bases, with 6 bases of the junction left unmatched. In germline, CDR1 is SNHLY, CDR2 FYNNEI. The length of the CDR3 is 13 residues. CDR3 protein: CASSRQGGNGYTF. CDR3 DNA: TGTGCCAGCAGTCGACAGGGTGGAAATGGCTACACCTTC.